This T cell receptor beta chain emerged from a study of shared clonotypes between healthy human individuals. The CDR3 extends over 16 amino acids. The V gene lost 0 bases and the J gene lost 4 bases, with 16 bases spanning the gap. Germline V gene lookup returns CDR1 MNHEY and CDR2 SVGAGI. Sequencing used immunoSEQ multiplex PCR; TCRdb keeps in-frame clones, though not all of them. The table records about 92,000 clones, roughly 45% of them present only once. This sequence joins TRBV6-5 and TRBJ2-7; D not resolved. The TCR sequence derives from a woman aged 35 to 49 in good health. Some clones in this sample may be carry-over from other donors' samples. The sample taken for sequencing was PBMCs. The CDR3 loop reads CASSYSIRRLEYEQYF. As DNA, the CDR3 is TGTGCCAGCAGTTACTCGATCAGACGCCTTGAATACGAGCAGTACTTC.